This is a list of T cell receptor beta chains from one sample in a study of CD8 T cells in ankylosing spondylitis. TCRdb reprocessed the 5' RACE reads with MiXCR, giving one entry per CDR3 protein. The sample records tens of thousands of distinct CDR3 sequences, around 6.7% being singletons. The sequenced material came from blood, either unsorted or a sorted T cell fraction (not recorded which). The receptors here all came from a male donor with ankylosing spondylitis or in good health (not recorded which). CDR3s include the opening cysteine and the closing phenylalanine or tryptophan. Fields, in order: V gene, CDR3 protein.

>TRBV20-1
CCASSDFRLADPTGSYNEQFF
>TRBV6-2/TRBV6-3
CASSYSPSGTDEQFF
>TRBV20-1
CSARPGQGAIDEQFF
>TRBV12-3/TRBV12-4
CASSLAGRLNEQFF
>TRBV20-1
CSAWDRHSNQPQHF
>TRBV27
CASSFWGSEAFF
>TRBV15
CATSRTIAGASTDTQYF
>TRBV5-1
CASSLTPGLRETQYF
>TRBV25-1
CASSERGPGELFF
>TRBV9
CASSLNERDNAYEQYF
>TRBV20-1
CSASLLGGGDTGELFF
>TRBV27
CASSPSLLGGHEQYF
>TRBV20-1
CSALRQGAGYGYTF
>TRBV5-1
CASSSFETQYF
>TRBV5-1
CASSLDYFTQYF
>TRBV20-1
CSAPTSGMRTDTQYF
>TRBV18
CASSWTGRGAASYNEQFF
>TRBV6-1
CASVERRGSSTDTQYF
>TRBV3-1
CASSQAVGAYEQYF
>TRBV7-2
CASSNQGAAGNTIYF
>TRBV5-5
CASSLVRGMNTEAFF
>TRBV5-6
CASSPGEARGEQYF
>TRBV12-3/TRBV12-4
CASSLADLRTDTQYF
>TRBV20-1
CSASGPSLENYGYTF
>TRBV29-1
CSAGPPYEQYF
>TRBV10-3
CAISESYRGGTEAFF
>TRBV5-1
CASRKTGVYEQYF
>TRBV12-3/TRBV12-4
CASSPRTGTEAFF
>TRBV24-1
CATSDLHGSVQFF
>TRBV6-2/TRBV6-3
CASRMTSIYNEQFF
>TRBV20-1
CSARTSLAPEQYF
>TRBV6-1
CASSETLAGGTDTQYF
>TRBV29-1
CSVDRGGTEAFF
>TRBV29-1
CSAPRGRDKNIQYF
>TRBV4-1
CASRWIDRDQETQYF
>TRBV20-1
CSASRGRAPYEQYF
>TRBV12-3/TRBV12-4
CASSPTLDIPSGGYTF
>TRBV20-1
CSARLGQGASRQPQHF
>TRBV12-3/TRBV12-4
CASSLMGASYEQYF
>TRBV20-1
CSARSDQLQYF
>TRBV7-9
CASSPYSERTLYF
>TRBV12-3/TRBV12-4
CASSSPRGRSTEAFF
>TRBV6-5
CASWSYTDTQYF
>TRBV28
CASSLERGRGNEQFF
>TRBV5-1
CASSPNTQGTEAFF
>TRBV12-3/TRBV12-4
CASSRVRDTEAFF
>TRBV20-1
CSAPLTSLGEQFF
>TRBV14
CASSLPWGAGELFF
>TRBV6-5
CASSSLAGGYNEQFF
>TRBV20-1
CSASTGQSGELFF
>TRBV20-1
CSAIPGLADTDTQYF
>TRBV6-2/TRBV6-3
CASRAGQLAKNIQYF
>TRBV24-1
CATSDPLAGAKETQYF
>TRBV28
CASSPRGGRRETQYF